The next 15 T cell receptor beta chains were all read from a single sample in a study of blood T cell repertoires in COVID-19. Produced via immunoSEQ multiplex PCR; TCRdb's table is partial and in-frame only. The sample includes more than 80,000 clones, approximately 80% seen only once; the top ten take 14%. The specimen was peripheral blood. The receptors shown here come from a woman aged 55-69 years with acute or convalescent COVID-19.

This clone has just one count. The chain couples TRBV19 to TRBJ1-2; no clear D. The CDR3 totals 15 residues. V was trimmed by 6 bases and J by 7 bases, leaving 21 bases between them. The germline V gene encodes CDR1 LNHDA and CDR2 SQIVND (reference sequence). The chain's CDR3 is CASSPVPPNYFGYTF. The CDR3 DNA sequence: TGTGCCAGTAGCCCAGTCCCGCCTAACTATTTTGGCTACACCTTC.

The chain employs TRBV30 and TRBJ2-1; weak D call: TRBD2 (5 bases). The V gene's germline CDR1 is GTSNPN and CDR2 SVGIG (reference sequence). V lost 7 bases, J lost 0 bases, and 10 bases lay in between. The CDR3 runs to 13 residues. CDR3 DNA: TGTGCCTTAGTAGCGTTCTCCTACAATGAGCAGTTCTTC. This sequence encodes CALVAFSYNEQFF.

The chain employs TRBV27 and TRBJ1-5, with a possible D match to TRBD1 (6 bases). V lost 0 bases, J lost 5 bases, and 11 bases lay in between. CDR1 and CDR2 from the germline V gene are MNHEY and SMNVEV (reference sequence). CDR3 length: 15 residues. CDR3 in DNA: TGTGCCAGCAGTTTATCCCAACAGGGTCATCAGCCCCAGCATTTT. Its protein is CASSLSQQGHQPQHF.

This clone was found a few times. The gene calls are TRBV6-5 and TRBJ1-4; D is undetermined. Trimming left V 2 bases short and J 0 bases short, with 10 bases between. This CDR3 has 16 amino acids. Germline lookup yields CDR1 MNHEY and CDR2 SVGAGI. CDR3 bases: TGTGCCAGCAGTTACGCGGCGGATTCAACTAATGAAAAACTGTTTTTT. Encoded protein: CASSYAADSTNEKLFF.

Comments on this clone: The junction and the germline gene differ at one end; a read error may be behind it. The chain carries TRBV5-1 and TRBJ2-7, with 8 bases that match TRBD1. Germline CDR1 SGHRS, CDR2 YFSETQ. This CDR3 region has 15 residues. This chain's CDR3 is CASILTGEPSTEQYF. The CDR3, as DNA: TGCGCCAGCATCTTGACAGGGGAGCCGTCGACCGAGCAGTACTTC. The whole variable domain, remainder taken from reference TRBV5-1 and TRBJ2-7, is KAGVTQTPRYLIKTRGQQVTLSCSPISGHRSVSWYQQTPGQGLQFLFEYFSETQRNKGNFPGRFSGRQFSNSRSEMNVSTLELGDSALYLCASILTGEPSTEQYFGPGTRLTVT.

The chain is built from TRBV5-4 and TRBJ2-3; 12 nucleotides agree with TRBD1. Germline V gives CDR1 SGHNT, CDR2 YYREEE (reference sequence). The CDR3 length is 15 residues. The J segment lost 6 bases and the V segment lost 3 bases, leaving 5 bases of the junction unmatched. The CDR3 coding sequence is TGTGCCAGCAGCTCGACCGGGACAGGGGGCGATACGCAGTATTTT. It specifies CASSSTGTGGDTQYF.

The chain recombines TRBV28 with TRBJ1-5; D not certain. The germline V gene has CDR1 MDHEN and CDR2 SYDVKM. The CDR3 runs to 12 residues. The V end was cut by 9 bases, the J end by 4 bases, with 10 bases between. The CDR3 coding sequence is TGTGCCAGATCTCGGGGAAATCAGCCCCAGCATTTT. Its translation: CARSRGNQPQHF.

This clone was recorded once. The rearrangement joins TRBV25-1 to TRBJ2-2; 9 bases align to TRBD1. Germline V gene lookup returns CDR1 MGHDK and CDR2 SYGVNS. The V gene end was trimmed by 5 bases and the J gene end by 4 bases; junction bases not matched to a gene: 11. This CDR3 region has 17 residues. DNA for the CDR3: TGTGCCAGCAGTAAGACAGGGGGTCGGTCTGGCACCGGGGAGCTGTTTTTT. Its protein is CASSKTGGRSGTGELFF.

The chain is built from TRBV27 and TRBJ1-4; possible D gene TRBD1, 6 bases. The CDR3 runs to 13 residues. Per germline, CDR1 MNHEY and CDR2 SMNVEV (reference sequence). V lost 8 bases and J lost 7, with 14 bases in between. The DNA for the CDR3 is TGTGCCAGCGGGGGGGCAGTTGGTGAAAAACTGTTTTTT. Translating it yields CASGGAVGEKLFF.

V is TRBV27 and J is TRBJ2-6; weak D call: TRBD1 (6 bases). Germline V CDR1 and CDR2: MNHEY, SMNVEV (reference sequence). V was trimmed by 4 bases and J by 0 bases, leaving 16 bases between them. The CDR3 sequence is 18 residues long. In DNA form, the CDR3 reads TGTGCCAGCAGTTACGATTGGGTAGGGGGCTCTGGGGCCAACGTCCTGACTTTC. As protein: CASSYDWVGGSGANVLTF.

The chain recombines TRBV2 with TRBJ2-1, with TRBD1 matching over 10 bases. CDR3 length: 12 residues. Germline V gives CDR1 SNHLY, CDR2 FYNNEI. J was trimmed by 6 bases and V by 11 bases; bases with no gene match: 4. The CDR3 reads CAGRDRGNEQFF. The DNA of the CDR3 is TGTGCCGGCCGGGACAGGGGCAATGAGCAGTTCTTC.

The chain carries TRBV28 and TRBJ1-1; a weak D match, TRBD1 (5 bases). This CDR3 contains 15 residues. Germline loops: CDR1 MDHEN, CDR2 SYDVKM. Between the trimmed V and J ends, which lost 1 base and 5 bases, there was a span of 14 bases. CDR3 DNA: TGTGCCAGCAGTTTATCGGGCGGGGGGTGGACTGAAGCTTTCTTT. Its protein is CASSLSGGGWTEAFF.

V gene TRBV5-4 combines with J gene TRBJ2-7, with 10 bases that match TRBD1. The CDR3 has 16 amino acids. Per the germline V gene, CDR1 is SGHNT and CDR2 is YYREEE (reference sequence). The V and J ends lost 4 bases and 1 base, in that order; junction bases with no gene match: 8. The CDR3 loop reads CASSRVGTGASYEQYF. DNA of the CDR3: TGTGCCAGCAGCCGAGTAGGGACAGGGGCGTCCTACGAGCAGTACTTC.

The chain joins TRBV28 to TRBJ2-1, with a weak D call TRBD2 (5 bases). V lost 2 bases to trimming and J lost 0 bases, with 11 bases between them. The CDR3 has 16 residues. Germline V gives CDR1 MDHEN, CDR2 SYDVKM. The DNA for the CDR3 is TGTGCCAGCAGTTTAGTGGGAGCGCCCTCCTACAATGAGCAGTTCTTC. Protein sequence: CASSLVGAPSYNEQFF. Drawing the rest from reference TRBV28 and TRBJ2-1, the complete variable domain is DVKVTQSSRYLVKRTGEKVFLECVQDMDHENMFWYRQDPGLGLRLIYFSYDVKMKEKGDIPEGYSVSREKKERFSLILESASTNQTSMYLCASSLVGAPSYNEQFFGPGTRLTVL.

V and J are TRBV6-5 and TRBJ1-1; D may be TRBD1 (5 bases). Trimming pared 8 bases from V and 2 bases from J, leaving 15 bases between. CDR1 and CDR2 from the germline V gene are MNHEY and SVGAGI. This CDR3 has 14 amino acids. CDR3: CASRRGGPNTEAFF. DNA of the CDR3: TGTGCCAGCCGGAGGGGAGGCCCTAACACTGAAGCTTTCTTT.